The entry below describes one T cell receptor (beta chain). Its antigen is not known. The data stem from a study of cytomegalovirus exposure and HLA in healthy donors. 13 Jbeta primers and 60 Vbeta primers were used for the PCR. The data were produced by immunoSEQ multiplex PCR, yet TCRdb's version contains in-frame clones alone and is incomplete. The repertoire holds about 200,000 clones, with around 82% as singletons. Study findings and constraints: The study reported that TCR beta sequences accurately predicted HLA-A and HLA-B alleles in most subjects. Prior analysis indicated that the majority of TCR beta V segments exhibited productivity approximately 87% or approximately 30% of the time.

This CDR3 spans 14 amino acids. CDR1 and CDR2 (germline): ENHRY, SYGVKD. Trimming took 8 bases from V and 4 from J, leaving 18 bases between them. The chain has TRBV10-3 and TRBJ2-7, with D possibly TRBD1 on 6 matching bases. Material for sequencing was PBMCs. The receptor was isolated from a woman in her 30s in good health and CMV-seronegative. The CDR3 sequence is CAIATEGEAYEQYF. The DNA for the CDR3 is TGTGCCATCGCCACAGAGGGGGAAGCTTACGAGCAGTACTTC.